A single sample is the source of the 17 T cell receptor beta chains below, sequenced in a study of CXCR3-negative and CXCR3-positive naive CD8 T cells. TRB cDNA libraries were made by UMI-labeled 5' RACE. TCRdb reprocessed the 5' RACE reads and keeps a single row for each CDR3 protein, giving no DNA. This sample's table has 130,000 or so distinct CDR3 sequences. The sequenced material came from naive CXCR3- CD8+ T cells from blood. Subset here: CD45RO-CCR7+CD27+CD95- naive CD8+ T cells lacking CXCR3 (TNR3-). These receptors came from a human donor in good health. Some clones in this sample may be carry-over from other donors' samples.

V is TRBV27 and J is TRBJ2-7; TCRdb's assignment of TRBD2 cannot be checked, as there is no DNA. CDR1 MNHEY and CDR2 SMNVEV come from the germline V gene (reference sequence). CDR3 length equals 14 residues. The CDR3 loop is CASSPQGLSYEQYF.

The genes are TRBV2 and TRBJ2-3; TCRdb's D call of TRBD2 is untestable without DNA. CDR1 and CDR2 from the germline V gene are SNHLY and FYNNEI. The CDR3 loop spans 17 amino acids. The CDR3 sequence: CASSEPLAGGPPDTQYF.

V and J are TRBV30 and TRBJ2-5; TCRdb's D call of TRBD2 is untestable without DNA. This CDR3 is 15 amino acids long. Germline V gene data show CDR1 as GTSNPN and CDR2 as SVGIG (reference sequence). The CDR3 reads CAWSVAGGLLETQYF.

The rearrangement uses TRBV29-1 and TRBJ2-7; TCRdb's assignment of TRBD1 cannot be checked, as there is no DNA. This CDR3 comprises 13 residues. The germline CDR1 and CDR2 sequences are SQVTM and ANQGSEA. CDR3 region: CSAQGHGSYEQYF.

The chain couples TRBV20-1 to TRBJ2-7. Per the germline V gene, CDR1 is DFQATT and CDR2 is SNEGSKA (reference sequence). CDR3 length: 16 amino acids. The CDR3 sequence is CSARDSEYSHLYEQYF.

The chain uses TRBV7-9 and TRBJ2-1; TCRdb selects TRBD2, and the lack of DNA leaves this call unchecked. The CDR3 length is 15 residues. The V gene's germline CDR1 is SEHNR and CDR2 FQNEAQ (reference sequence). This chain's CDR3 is CASSLLAGADNEQFF.

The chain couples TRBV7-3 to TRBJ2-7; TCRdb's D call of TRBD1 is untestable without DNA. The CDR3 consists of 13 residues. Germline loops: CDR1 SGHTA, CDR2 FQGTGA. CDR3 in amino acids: CASSFDRGYEQYF.

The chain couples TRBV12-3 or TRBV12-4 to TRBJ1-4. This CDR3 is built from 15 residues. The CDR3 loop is CASSPRTIINEKLFF.

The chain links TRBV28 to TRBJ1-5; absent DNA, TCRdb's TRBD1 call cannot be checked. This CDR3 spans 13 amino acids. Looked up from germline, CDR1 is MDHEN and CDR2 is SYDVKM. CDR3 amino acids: CASSLSGDQPQHF.

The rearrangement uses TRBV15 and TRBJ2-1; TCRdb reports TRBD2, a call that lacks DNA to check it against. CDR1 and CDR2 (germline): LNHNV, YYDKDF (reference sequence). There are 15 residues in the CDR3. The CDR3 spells CATSTGTSPPDEQFF.

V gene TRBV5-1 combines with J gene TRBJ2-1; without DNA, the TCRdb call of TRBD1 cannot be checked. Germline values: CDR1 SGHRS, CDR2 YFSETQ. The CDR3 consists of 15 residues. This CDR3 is CASRARAGDYNEQFF.

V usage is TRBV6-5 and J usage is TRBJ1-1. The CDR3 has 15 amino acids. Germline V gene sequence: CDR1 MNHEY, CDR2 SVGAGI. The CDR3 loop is CASSYSNWRGTEAFF.

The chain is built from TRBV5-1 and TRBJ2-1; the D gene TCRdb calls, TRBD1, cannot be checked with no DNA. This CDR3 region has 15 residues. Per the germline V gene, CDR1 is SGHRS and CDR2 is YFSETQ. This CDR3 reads CASSPGTSGGNEQFF.

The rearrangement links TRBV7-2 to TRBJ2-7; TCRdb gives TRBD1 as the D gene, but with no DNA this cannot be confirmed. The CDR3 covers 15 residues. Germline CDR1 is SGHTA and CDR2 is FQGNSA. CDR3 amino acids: CASRFPGQPSYEQYF. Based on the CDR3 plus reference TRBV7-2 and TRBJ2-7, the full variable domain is GAGVSQSPSNKVTEKGKDVELRCDPISGHTALYWYRQSLGQGLEFLIYFQGNSAPDKSGLPSDRFSAERTGGSVSTLTIQRTQQEDSAVYLCASRFPGQPSYEQYFGPGTRLTVT.

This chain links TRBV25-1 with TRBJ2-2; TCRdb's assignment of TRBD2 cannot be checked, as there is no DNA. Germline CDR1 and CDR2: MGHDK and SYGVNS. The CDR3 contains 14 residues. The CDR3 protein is CASSDVREVEELFF.

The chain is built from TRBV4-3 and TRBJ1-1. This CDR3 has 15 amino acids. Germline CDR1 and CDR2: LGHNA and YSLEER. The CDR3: CASSQDRDPNTEAFF.

CDR3 in amino acids: CATSNRTAQHYEQYF. The chain recombines TRBV15 with TRBJ2-7; the TRBD1 assignment by TCRdb is unverifiable without DNA. This CDR3 has 15 amino acids. The germline V gene encodes CDR1 LNHNV and CDR2 YYDKDF (reference sequence).